The entry below gives a single TCR beta chain sequence along with its context. The target of this receptor is not known. No much larger clonotype is one base removed from it; base qualities were not supplied. The source of the sample is a study of blood T cell repertoires in COVID-19 (dated by TCRdb to the early 2020s). With respect to the entire study: Samples from collaborators originated in the United States, Italy and Spain and spanned both the acute and convalescent phases of COVID-19. The prospective study material was composed of cDNA or gDNA derived from T cells, B-cell-depleted T cells, or PBMCs. The dataset comprised deeply sampled blood TCRbeta repertoires from subjects exposed to, actively infected with, or recovered from COVID-19. The repertoires were released in a freely available public database intended as a resource for research on the immune response to SARS-CoV-2. Samples were obtained from the ongoing ImmuneRACE study (first 160 participants) and from some 1,200 subjects provided by 6 global collaborators. A de-identified subject ID, COVID-19 status, age in years and sex were almost always included in the sample metadata. Where HLA class I and class II types were available, the types were taken from metadata supplied by the sample provider, not from assay-based typing.

TCRbeta CDR3 regions were amplified from genomic DNA by means of the immunoSEQ Assay, a bias-controlled multiplex PCR. The authors processed their data as follows. The number of nucleated cells in each sample was estimated by amplification of reference gene primers within the assay. Sequence reads were collapsed and filtered to measure the absolute abundance of every unique TCRbeta CDR3 rearrangement. For each sample, productive Simpson clonality was calculated by taking the square root of Simpson's diversity index across productive rearrangements. TCRdb obtained this table from immuneACCESS and retained in-frame rearrangements with V and J assigned. These tables miss some clones; where compared with another copy, unresolved V genes account for less than half of the shortfall, and the remainder is unexplained. V, J and clone size were drawn from that table, and D and trimming were deduced from the DNA. In this sample the table shows hundreds of thousands of clones, 89% of which occur a single time. The top ten hold 5.5% to 8% of the sample.

From the cysteine through the phenylalanine, the CDR3 covers 13 amino acids. Only the CDR3 region is kept as DNA, spanning 39 bases read in frame from base 1. Trimmed from V: 3 bases; trimmed from J: 4 bases; junction bases lacking a gene match: 2. CDR1 SGHVS and CDR2 FQNEAQ were looked up in the germline V gene. A second Seattle source provided samples from volunteer blood donors who had recovered from COVID-19. Collaborating institutions collected whole blood in K2EDTA tubes following their own protocols. For TCRbeta analysis, collaborators shipped samples as frozen whole blood, isolated PBMCs, or DNA extracted from either of those sample types. Points the paper makes about the study in general: The amount of clinical and demographic metadata varied by source and participant and was provided uncurated.

The TCR comes from a man aged 55-75 years who had recovered from COVID-19. Rearrangement joined TRBV7-8 to TRBJ1-2, and TRBD1 aligns with 7 junction nucleotides. The sample taken for sequencing was peripheral blood. The CDR3 in this case is CASSFGTAYGYTF. The sequence in DNA is TGTGCCAGCAGCTTCGGGACAGCCTATGGCTACACCTTC.